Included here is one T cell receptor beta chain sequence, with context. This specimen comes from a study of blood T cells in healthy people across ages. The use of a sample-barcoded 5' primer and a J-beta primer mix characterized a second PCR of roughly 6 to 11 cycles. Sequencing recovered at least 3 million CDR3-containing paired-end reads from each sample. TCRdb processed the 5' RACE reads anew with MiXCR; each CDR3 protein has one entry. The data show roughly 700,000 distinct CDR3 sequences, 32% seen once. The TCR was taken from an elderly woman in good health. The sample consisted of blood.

The CDR3 DNA sequence: TGTGCCAGCAGCCAAGATGGGCCAGGGGCGAACTATGGCTACACCTTC. Its translation is CASSQDGPGANYGYTF. The rearrangement links TRBV14 to TRBJ1-2; a weak D match, TRBD1 (6 bases). V gave up 0 bases and J gave up 2 bases, with 13 bases separating them. CDR3 length: 16 residues. CDR1 SGHDN and CDR2 FVKESK come from the germline V gene.